This TCR beta chain emerged from a study of cytomegalovirus exposure and HLA in healthy donors. Regarding the study as a whole: It was shown in a later analysis that HLA-associated TCR beta chains were more clonally expanded than other, equally common chains.

Of note for this clone: Its matching antigen is unknown.

The V end lost 5 bases, the J end lost 4 bases, and 10 bases lay between the germline ends. The CDR3 extends over 13 amino acids. CDR1 and CDR2 from the germline V gene are SGHTA and FQGTGA. Both 60 Vbeta primers and 13 Jbeta primers went into the PCR. In the original workflow: Around 11 million shared chains were among the roughly 78 million unique TCR beta chains that a later analysis counted. Produced via immunoSEQ multiplex PCR; TCRdb's table is partial and in-frame only. V and J calls and clone size come straight from that table; D and trimming were deduced from the DNA. The table shows tens of thousands of clones, with roughly 73% occurring only once.

This chain connects TRBV7-3 to TRBJ2-3; D call uncertain. Sequences were obtained from PBMCs. This receptor was obtained from a woman aged 40 to 50 in good health and CMV-seropositive. The CDR3 protein is CASSPSPADTQYF. CDR3 bases: TGTGCCAGCAGCCCGTCGCCGGCAGATACGCAGTATTTT.